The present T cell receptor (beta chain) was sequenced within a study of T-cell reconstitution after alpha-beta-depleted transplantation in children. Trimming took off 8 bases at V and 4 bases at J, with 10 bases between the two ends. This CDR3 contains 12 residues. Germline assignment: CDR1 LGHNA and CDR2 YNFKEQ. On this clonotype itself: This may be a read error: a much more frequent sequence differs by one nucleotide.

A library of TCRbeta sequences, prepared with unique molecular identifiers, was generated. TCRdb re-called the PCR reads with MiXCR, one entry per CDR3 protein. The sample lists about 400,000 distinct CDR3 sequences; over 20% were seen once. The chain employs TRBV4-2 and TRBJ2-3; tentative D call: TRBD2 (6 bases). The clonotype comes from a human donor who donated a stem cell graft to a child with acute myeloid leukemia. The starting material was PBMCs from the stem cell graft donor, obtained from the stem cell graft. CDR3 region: CASCWGADTQYF. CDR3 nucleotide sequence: TGTGCCAGCTGCTGGGGGGCAGATACGCAGTATTTT.